This TCR beta chain was profiled in a study of glioma-infiltrating T cells. The study's findings and limits: CDR3 overlap between tissue and blood was very small. Tissue-blood divergence was below expectation in non-neoplastic patients, above in gliomas.

The germline V gene encodes CDR1 MNHGY and CDR2 SVAAGI. This CDR3 contains 17 residues. Trimming left V 3 bases short and J 4 bases short, with 20 bases between. The iRepertoire nested amplicon-rescue multiplex PCR amplified TCR alpha and beta CDR3s from RNA. One-step reverse transcription and amplification started from approximately 100-400 ng of tissue mRNA or PBMC total RNA. MiXCR, applied by TCRdb to the multiplex PCR reads, yields one record per CDR3 protein. The sample yields roughly 200,000 distinct CDR3 sequences, 25% to 35% seen once. About this clonotype itself: Its specificity is not known.

The sequence was obtained from a human donor with low-grade glioma or glioblastoma, undergoing nonglioma brain surgery, or in good health (not recorded which). The material sequenced was glioma tissue, nonneoplastic brain tissue, or PBMCs (not recorded which). This sequence joins TRBV6-9 and TRBJ2-3; possibly TRBD1 for D (5 bases). The CDR3: CASSYGPAGPGSDTQYF. In DNA form, the CDR3 reads TGTGCCAGCAGTTACGGTCCTGCAGGGCCTGGGTCAGATACGCAGTATTTT.